Listed below are T cell receptor beta chains from one sample, sequenced in a study of blood T cell repertoires in COVID-19. TCRdb's table, derived via immunoSEQ multiplex PCR, lists solely in-frame clones and lacks some. The data show around 90,000 clones, with about 91% seen just once and roughly 2.1% held by the top ten. Material for sequencing was peripheral blood. Source of these receptors: a man aged 45-60 years with COVID-19, enrolled during active disease. Each CDR3 is given with its conserved first and last residue. The order of the fields is V gene, D gene, J gene, clone size, CDR3 DNA, CDR3 protein. A D gene is named only where the DNA matches it firmly. The size field is filled for only some rows; it gives once, few, many or a size class.

V gene: TRBV9; D gene: TRBD1; J gene: TRBJ1-4; clone size: once; CDR3 DNA: TGTGCCAGCAGTCAAAAGGACAGGCAACGTGAAAAACTGTTTTTT; CDR3 protein: CASSQKDRQREKLFF
V gene: TRBV7-2; D gene: TRBD1; J gene: TRBJ1-3; clone size: -; CDR3 DNA: TGTGCCAGCAGCTTAGGGACAGGGTTAAACACCATATATTTT; CDR3 protein: CASSLGTGLNTIYF
V gene: TRBV25-1; D gene: TRBD1; J gene: TRBJ1-3; clone size: -; CDR3 DNA: TGTGCCAGCACTCCTTCGACAGGGGCTGGAAACACCATATATTTT; CDR3 protein: CASTPSTGAGNTIYF
V gene: TRBV6-5; D gene: -; J gene: TRBJ1-3; clone size: -; CDR3 DNA: TGTGCCAGCAGCCGTGGGACATTTGGGACAAACACCATATATTTT; CDR3 protein: CASSRGTFGTNTIYF
V gene: TRBV30; D gene: -; J gene: TRBJ1-2; clone size: -; CDR3 DNA: TGTGCCTGGAGAGGAGCGGGGGTGGGTCATGGCTACACCTTC; CDR3 protein: CAWRGAGVGHGYTF
V gene: TRBV18; D gene: -; J gene: TRBJ2-7; clone size: -; CDR3 DNA: TGTGCCAGCTCACCAGGGGGCAGTCCCTACGAGCAGTACTTC; CDR3 protein: CASSPGGSPYEQYF
V gene: TRBV18; D gene: -; J gene: TRBJ1-2; clone size: -; CDR3 DNA: TGTGCCAGCTCACAAGACAGGTCTGGCTATGGCTACACCTTC; CDR3 protein: CASSQDRSGYGYTF
V gene: TRBV29-1; D gene: -; J gene: TRBJ2-7; clone size: -; CDR3 DNA: TGCAGCGTTTCCAGGGCAGGTGAGCAGTACTTC; CDR3 protein: CSVSRAGEQYF
V gene: TRBV2; D gene: TRBD2; J gene: TRBJ2-1; clone size: -; CDR3 DNA: TGTGCCAGCAGCGAAGCGGGGGGGCCGTCCGATGAGCAGTTCTTC; CDR3 protein: CASSEAGGPSDEQFF
V gene: TRBV2; D gene: -; J gene: TRBJ2-7; clone size: -; CDR3 DNA: TGTGCCAGCAGTGAGCTAGCTCGGAAGGAGCAGTACTTC; CDR3 protein: CASSELARKEQYF
V gene: TRBV27; D gene: -; J gene: TRBJ1-1; clone size: -; CDR3 DNA: TGTGCCAGCAGTTTATTAAAGACAGGTTCGGGCTTTGGTGAAGCTTTCTTT; CDR3 protein: CASSLLKTGSGFGEAFF
V gene: TRBV27; D gene: TRBD1; J gene: TRBJ2-2; clone size: -; CDR3 DNA: TGTGCCAGCAGTCCCACCGGGACAGCGAACACCGGGGAGCTGTTTTTT; CDR3 protein: CASSPTGTANTGELFF
V gene: TRBV28; D gene: -; J gene: TRBJ1-6; clone size: -; CDR3 DNA: TGTGCCAGCAGTTCTACAGTGAATTCACCCCTCCACTTT; CDR3 protein: CASSSTVNSPLHF
V gene: TRBV5-1; D gene: -; J gene: TRBJ1-6; clone size: -; CDR3 DNA: TGCGCCAGCAGCTCAGGGACAAACGATCCTTCACCCCTCCACTTT; CDR3 protein: CASSSGTNDPSPLHF
V gene: TRBV5-1; D gene: TRBD2; J gene: TRBJ2-5; clone size: -; CDR3 DNA: TGCGCCAGCAGCTCGGGACTAGCGGGGGGACCTGCTCAAGAGACCCAGTACTTC; CDR3 protein: CASSSGLAGGPAQETQYF
V gene: TRBV7-9; D gene: -; J gene: TRBJ1-2; clone size: -; CDR3 DNA: TGTGCCAGCAGCTTAGAGGACAGCTATGGCTACACCTTC; CDR3 protein: CASSLEDSYGYTF
V gene: TRBV18; D gene: -; J gene: TRBJ2-5; clone size: -; CDR3 DNA: TGTGCCAGCTCACCTTGGACAGCTAGGTACCAAGAGACCCAGTACTTC; CDR3 protein: CASSPWTARYQETQYF
V gene: TRBV27; D gene: TRBD1; J gene: TRBJ2-3; clone size: once; CDR3 DNA: TGTGCCATCGGGGACAGGGGGCGCAGGGTCGGGTATTTT; CDR3 protein: CAIGDRGRRVGYF
V gene: TRBV4-1; D gene: TRBD2; J gene: TRBJ2-1; clone size: -; CDR3 DNA: TGCGCCAGCAGCCTTCATATTACTAGCGGGGGGGCTAATGAGCAGTTCTTC; CDR3 protein: CASSLHITSGGANEQFF
V gene: TRBV19; D gene: -; J gene: TRBJ1-5; clone size: -; CDR3 DNA: TGTGCCAGCCGACGCGGTCAGCCCCAGCATTTT; CDR3 protein: CASRRGQPQHF
V gene: TRBV6-1; D gene: -; J gene: TRBJ1-2; clone size: -; CDR3 DNA: TGTGCCAGCAGTGAGGATTACAGGGCGGGTTATGGCTACACCTTC; CDR3 protein: CASSEDYRAGYGYTF
V gene: TRBV3-1/TRBV3-2; D gene: TRBD2; J gene: TRBJ2-5; clone size: -; CDR3 DNA: TGTGCCAGTCTACTAGCGGGGGGAAAAGAGACCCAGTACTTC; CDR3 protein: CASLLAGGKETQYF
V gene: TRBV7-8; D gene: -; J gene: TRBJ1-5; clone size: -; CDR3 DNA: TGTGCCAGCAGCTTCAGCGGGACACACAATCAGCCCCAGCATTTT; CDR3 protein: CASSFSGTHNQPQHF
V gene: TRBV5-8; D gene: TRBD2; J gene: TRBJ2-3; clone size: once; CDR3 DNA: TGTGCCAGCAGCCAGGGCACCCAACTAGCGGGGGGGACAGATACGCAGTATTTT; CDR3 protein: CASSQGTQLAGGTDTQYF
V gene: TRBV5-4; D gene: TRBD1; J gene: TRBJ1-1; clone size: -; CDR3 DNA: TGTGCCAGCAGAGACAGGGTTAACACTGAAGCTTTCTTT; CDR3 protein: CASRDRVNTEAFF
V gene: TRBV9; D gene: -; J gene: TRBJ1-1; clone size: -; CDR3 DNA: TGTGCCAGCAGCGTATCGGACAATGAAGCTTTCTTT; CDR3 protein: CASSVSDNEAFF
V gene: TRBV9; D gene: -; J gene: TRBJ1-2; clone size: -; CDR3 DNA: TGTGCCAGCAGCGCGGCGGACAGCGCTATCTATGGCTACACCTTC; CDR3 protein: CASSAADSAIYGYTF
V gene: TRBV9; D gene: -; J gene: TRBJ2-1; clone size: -; CDR3 DNA: TGTGCCAGCAGCGGTGCTAGGTTCCATGAGCAGTTCTTC; CDR3 protein: CASSGARFHEQFF
V gene: TRBV29-1; D gene: -; J gene: TRBJ1-2; clone size: -; CDR3 DNA: TGCAGCGCAACGACAGGTTTTAACTATGGCTACACCTTC; CDR3 protein: CSATTGFNYGYTF
V gene: TRBV29-1; D gene: TRBD2; J gene: TRBJ2-7; clone size: -; CDR3 DNA: TGCAGCGTTGTATCGTCTAGCGGAAACTACGAGCAGTACTTC; CDR3 protein: CSVVSSSGNYEQYF
V gene: TRBV5-5; D gene: TRBD2; J gene: TRBJ2-5; clone size: -; CDR3 DNA: TGTGCCAGCAGCTTCGTGAGCGGGGGTGCGTCGGCCCAGTACTTC; CDR3 protein: CASSFVSGGASAQYF
V gene: TRBV5-1; D gene: TRBD1; J gene: TRBJ2-6; clone size: -; CDR3 DNA: TGCGCCAGCAGCAGTATACAGGGGGCGCTGTCTGGGGCCAACGTCCTGACTTTC; CDR3 protein: CASSSIQGALSGANVLTF
V gene: TRBV28; D gene: -; J gene: TRBJ1-4; clone size: -; CDR3 DNA: TGTGCCAGCAGTGATCCGGGATCAACTAATGAAAAACTGTTTTTT; CDR3 protein: CASSDPGSTNEKLFF
V gene: TRBV19; D gene: -; J gene: TRBJ2-7; clone size: -; CDR3 DNA: TGTGCCAGTACCCAGGACACCCCCTACGAGCAGTACTTC; CDR3 protein: CASTQDTPYEQYF
V gene: TRBV6-2/TRBV6-3; D gene: -; J gene: TRBJ1-1; clone size: -; CDR3 DNA: TGTGCCAGCAGTTACGACAGGTCCCTCGAAGCTTTCTTT; CDR3 protein: CASSYDRSLEAFF
V gene: TRBV9; D gene: -; J gene: TRBJ1-5; clone size: -; CDR3 DNA: TGTGCCAGCAGCCCGGGGACAAATAGCAATCAGCCCCAGCATTTT; CDR3 protein: CASSPGTNSNQPQHF
V gene: TRBV3-1/TRBV3-2; D gene: TRBD1; J gene: TRBJ2-2; clone size: -; CDR3 DNA: TGTGCCAGCAGCCGGTTGACAGGGGGCATCACCGGGGAGCTGTTTTTT; CDR3 protein: CASSRLTGGITGELFF
V gene: TRBV2; D gene: TRBD2; J gene: TRBJ2-1; clone size: -; CDR3 DNA: TGTGCCAGCAGTCGATTCCCGACTAGCCTAACCTCTAATGAGCAGTTCTTC; CDR3 protein: CASSRFPTSLTSNEQFF
V gene: TRBV7-2; D gene: TRBD1; J gene: TRBJ2-2; clone size: -; CDR3 DNA: TGTGCCAGCAGCTACTTTGCCCCGACAGGGTTAGCCGGGGAGCTGTTTTTT; CDR3 protein: CASSYFAPTGLAGELFF
V gene: TRBV5-1; D gene: -; J gene: TRBJ1-5; clone size: -; CDR3 DNA: TGCGCCAGCAGCTTAAAGCCCACGGGGGGGAATCAGCCCCAGCATTTT; CDR3 protein: CASSLKPTGGNQPQHF
V gene: TRBV19; D gene: TRBD1; J gene: TRBJ1-1; clone size: -; CDR3 DNA: TGTGCCAGTAGTAATATTCAGGGGGGCTGGAACACTGAAGCTTTCTTT; CDR3 protein: CASSNIQGGWNTEAFF
V gene: TRBV7-9; D gene: TRBD1; J gene: TRBJ1-2; clone size: -; CDR3 DNA: TGTGCCAGCAGCGGGACAGGCCAAAATGGGTATGGCTACACCTTC; CDR3 protein: CASSGTGQNGYGYTF
V gene: TRBV29-1; D gene: -; J gene: TRBJ1-5; clone size: few; CDR3 DNA: TGCAGCGTTGGGGCATCGGGCAATCAGCCCCAGCATTTT; CDR3 protein: CSVGASGNQPQHF
V gene: TRBV7-2; D gene: TRBD2; J gene: TRBJ2-1; clone size: -; CDR3 DNA: TGTGCCAGCAGCGAAGGACTAGTCGATGAGCAGTTCTTC; CDR3 protein: CASSEGLVDEQFF
V gene: TRBV7-7; D gene: -; J gene: TRBJ2-1; clone size: -; CDR3 DNA: TGTGCTAGCAGCTTAGCGACTTCCAATGAGCAGTTCTTC; CDR3 protein: CASSLATSNEQFF
V gene: TRBV27; D gene: TRBD2; J gene: TRBJ2-7; clone size: -; CDR3 DNA: TGTGCCAGCGGAGCGGGGGCCTCCAACGAGCAGTACTTC; CDR3 protein: CASGAGASNEQYF
V gene: TRBV12-3/TRBV12-4; D gene: TRBD1; J gene: TRBJ1-1; clone size: -; CDR3 DNA: TGTGCCAGCAGAAGACAGGGGGGCACTGAAGCTTTCTTT; CDR3 protein: CASRRQGGTEAFF
V gene: TRBV10-3; D gene: -; J gene: TRBJ1-1; clone size: -; CDR3 DNA: TGTGCCATCAGTGTAGGGCAGGGCACTGAAGCTTTCTTT; CDR3 protein: CAISVGQGTEAFF
V gene: TRBV2; D gene: TRBD1; J gene: TRBJ1-5; clone size: -; CDR3 DNA: TGTGCCAGCAGTGGGACAGGATCGAACAATCAGCCCCAGCATTTT; CDR3 protein: CASSGTGSNNQPQHF
V gene: TRBV20-1; D gene: TRBD2; J gene: TRBJ2-3; clone size: -; CDR3 DNA: TGCAGTGCTAGTGGAGCGGGGGGCCCGATGGATACGCAGTATTTT; CDR3 protein: CSASGAGGPMDTQYF
V gene: TRBV9; D gene: TRBD2; J gene: TRBJ2-1; clone size: -; CDR3 DNA: TGTGCCAGCAGCGGCGGGGGGGCGTCCTACAATGAGCAGTTCTTC; CDR3 protein: CASSGGGASYNEQFF